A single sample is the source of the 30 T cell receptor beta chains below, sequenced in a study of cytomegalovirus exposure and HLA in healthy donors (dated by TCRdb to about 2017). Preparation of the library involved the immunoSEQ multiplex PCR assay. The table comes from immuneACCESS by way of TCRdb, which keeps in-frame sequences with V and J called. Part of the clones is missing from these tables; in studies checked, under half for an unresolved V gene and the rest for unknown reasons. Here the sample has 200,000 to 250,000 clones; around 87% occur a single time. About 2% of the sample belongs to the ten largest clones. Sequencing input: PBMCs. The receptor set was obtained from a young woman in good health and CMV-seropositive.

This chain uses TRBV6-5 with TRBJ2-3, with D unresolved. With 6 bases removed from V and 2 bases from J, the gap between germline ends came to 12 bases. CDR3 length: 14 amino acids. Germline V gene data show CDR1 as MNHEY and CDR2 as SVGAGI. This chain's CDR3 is CASSPTISTDTQYF. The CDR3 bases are TGTGCCAGCAGCCCAACTATCTCCACAGATACGCAGTATTTT.

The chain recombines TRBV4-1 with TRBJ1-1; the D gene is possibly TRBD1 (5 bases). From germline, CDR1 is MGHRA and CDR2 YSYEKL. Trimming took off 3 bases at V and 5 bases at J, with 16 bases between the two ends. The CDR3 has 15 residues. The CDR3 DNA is TGCGCCAGCAGCCAGCCGGAGGGGCGTCAAACTGAAGCTTTCTTT. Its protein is CASSQPEGRQTEAFF.

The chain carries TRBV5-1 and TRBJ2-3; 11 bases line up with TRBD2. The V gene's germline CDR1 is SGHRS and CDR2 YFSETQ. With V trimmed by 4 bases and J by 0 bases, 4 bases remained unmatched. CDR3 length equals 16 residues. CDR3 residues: CASSRGTSGSTDTQYF. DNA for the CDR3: TGCGCCAGCAGCCGAGGGACTAGCGGTAGCACAGATACGCAGTATTTT.

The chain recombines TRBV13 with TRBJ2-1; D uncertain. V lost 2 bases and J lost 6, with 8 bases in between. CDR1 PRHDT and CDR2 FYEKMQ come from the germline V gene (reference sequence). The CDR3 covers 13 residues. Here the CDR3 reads CASSLTLGNEQFF. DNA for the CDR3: TGTGCCAGCAGCTTAACCCTAGGCAATGAGCAGTTCTTC.

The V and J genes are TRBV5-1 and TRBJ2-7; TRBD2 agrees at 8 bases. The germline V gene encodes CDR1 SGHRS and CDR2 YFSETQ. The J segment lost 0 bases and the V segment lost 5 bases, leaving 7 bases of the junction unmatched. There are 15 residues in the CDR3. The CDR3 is CASRASGSSSYEQYF. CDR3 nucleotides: TGCGCCAGCAGGGCTAGCGGGTCCAGCTCCTACGAGCAGTACTTC.

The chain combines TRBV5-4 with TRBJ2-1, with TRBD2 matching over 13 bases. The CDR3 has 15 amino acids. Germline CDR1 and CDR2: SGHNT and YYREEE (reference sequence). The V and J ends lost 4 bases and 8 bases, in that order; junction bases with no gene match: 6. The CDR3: CASSPGTSGDHEQFF. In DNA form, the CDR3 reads TGTGCCAGCAGCCCCGGGACTAGCGGGGACCATGAGCAGTTCTTC.

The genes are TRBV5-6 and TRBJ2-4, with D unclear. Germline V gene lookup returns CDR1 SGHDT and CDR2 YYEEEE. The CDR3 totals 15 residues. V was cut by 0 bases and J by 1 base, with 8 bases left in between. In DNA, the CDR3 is TGTGCCAGCAGCTTGGATCTGGAGGCCAAAAACATTCAGTACTTC. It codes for CASSLDLEAKNIQYF.

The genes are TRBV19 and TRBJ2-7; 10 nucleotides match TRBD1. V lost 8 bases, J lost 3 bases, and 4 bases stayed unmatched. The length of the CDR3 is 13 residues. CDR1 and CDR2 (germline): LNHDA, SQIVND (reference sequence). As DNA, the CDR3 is TGTGCCAGTCGGGACAGGGGAAACTACGAGCAGTACTTC. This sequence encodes CASRDRGNYEQYF.

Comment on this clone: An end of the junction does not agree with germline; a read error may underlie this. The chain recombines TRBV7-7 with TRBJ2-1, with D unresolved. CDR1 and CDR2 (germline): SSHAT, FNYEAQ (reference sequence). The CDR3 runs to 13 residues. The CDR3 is CASSLGRTNEQFF. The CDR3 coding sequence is TGTGCTAGCAGCTTAGGCCGCACTAATGAGCAGTTCTTC.

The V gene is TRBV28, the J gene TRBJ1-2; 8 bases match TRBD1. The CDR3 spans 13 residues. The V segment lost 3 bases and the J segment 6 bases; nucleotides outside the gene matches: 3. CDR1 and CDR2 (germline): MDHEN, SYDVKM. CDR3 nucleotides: TGTGCCAGCAGTTTGACAGGGGCTGATGGCTACACCTTC. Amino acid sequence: CASSLTGADGYTF.

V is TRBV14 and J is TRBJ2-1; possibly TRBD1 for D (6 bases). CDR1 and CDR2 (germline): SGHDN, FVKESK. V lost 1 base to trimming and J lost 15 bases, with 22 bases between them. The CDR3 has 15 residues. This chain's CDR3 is CASSQAQGPSMWRFF. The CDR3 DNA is TGTGCCAGCAGCCAAGCTCAGGGGCCCTCGATGTGGCGGTTCTTC.

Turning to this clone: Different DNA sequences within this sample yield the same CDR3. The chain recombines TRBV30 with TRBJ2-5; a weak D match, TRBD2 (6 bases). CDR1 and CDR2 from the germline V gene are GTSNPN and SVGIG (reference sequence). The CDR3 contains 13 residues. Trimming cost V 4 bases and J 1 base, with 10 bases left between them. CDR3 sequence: CAWNRDSQETQYF. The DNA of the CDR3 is TGTGCCTGGAACCGGGACTCCCAAGAGACCCAGTACTTC.

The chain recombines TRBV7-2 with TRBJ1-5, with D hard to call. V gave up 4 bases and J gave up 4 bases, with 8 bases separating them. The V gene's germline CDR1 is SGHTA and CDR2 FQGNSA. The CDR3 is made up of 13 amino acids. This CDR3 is CASSSLRNQPQHF. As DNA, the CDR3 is TGTGCCAGCAGCTCACTACGGAATCAGCCCCAGCATTTT.

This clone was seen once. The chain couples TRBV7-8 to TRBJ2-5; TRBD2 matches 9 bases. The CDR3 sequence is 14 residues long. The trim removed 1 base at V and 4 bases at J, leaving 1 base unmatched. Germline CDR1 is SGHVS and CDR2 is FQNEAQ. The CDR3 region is CASSLVLAGETQYF. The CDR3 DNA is TGTGCCAGCAGCTTAGTACTAGCGGGAGAGACCCAGTACTTC. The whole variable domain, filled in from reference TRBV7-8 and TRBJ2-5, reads GAGVSQSPRYKVAKRGQDVALRCDPISGHVSLFWYQQALGQGPEFLTYFQNEAQLDKSGLPSDRFFAERPEGSVSTLKIQRTQQEDSAVYLCASSLVLAGETQYFGPGTRLLVL.

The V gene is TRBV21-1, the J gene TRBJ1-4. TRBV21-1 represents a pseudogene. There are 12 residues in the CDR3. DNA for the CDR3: TGTGCCAGCAGGACCTCGGGGGAAAAACTGTTTTTT. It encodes CASRTSGEKLFF.

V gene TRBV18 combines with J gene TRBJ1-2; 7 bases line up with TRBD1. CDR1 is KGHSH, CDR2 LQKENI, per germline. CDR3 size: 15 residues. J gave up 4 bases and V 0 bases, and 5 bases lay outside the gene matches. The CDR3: CASSPPGQESYGYTF. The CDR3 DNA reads TGTGCCAGCTCACCACCAGGACAGGAGTCCTATGGCTACACCTTC.

CDR3 in amino acids: CATSHGRGVMNTEAFF. For the CDR3, the DNA is TGTGCCACCAGCCACGGACGGGGAGTCATGAACACTGAAGCTTTCTTT. The V gene is TRBV15, the J gene TRBJ1-1; D not resolved. Germline CDR1 reads LNHNV; CDR2 reads YYDKDF (reference sequence). The CDR3 is 16 residues long. Trimming cost V 5 bases and J 0 bases, with 16 bases left between them. Variable domain in full (rest from reference TRBV15 and TRBJ1-1): DAMVIQNPRYQVTQFGKPVTLSCSQTLNHNVMYWYQQKSSQAPKLLFHYYDKDFNNEADTPDNFQSRRPNTSFCFLDIRSPGLGDTAMYLCATSHGRGVMNTEAFFGQGTRLTVV.

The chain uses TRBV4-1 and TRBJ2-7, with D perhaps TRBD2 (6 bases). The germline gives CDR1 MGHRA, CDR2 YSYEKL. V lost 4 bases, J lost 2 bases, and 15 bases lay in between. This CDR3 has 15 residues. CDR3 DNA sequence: TGCGCCAGCAGCCCTTTTGGAGGGGCTACCTACGAGCAGTACTTC. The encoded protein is CASSPFGGATYEQYF.

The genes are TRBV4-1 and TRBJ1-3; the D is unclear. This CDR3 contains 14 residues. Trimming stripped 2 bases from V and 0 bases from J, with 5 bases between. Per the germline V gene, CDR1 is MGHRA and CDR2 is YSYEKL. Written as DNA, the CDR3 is TGCGCCAGCAGCCAACTTTACTCTGGAAACACCATATATTTT. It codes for CASSQLYSGNTIYF.

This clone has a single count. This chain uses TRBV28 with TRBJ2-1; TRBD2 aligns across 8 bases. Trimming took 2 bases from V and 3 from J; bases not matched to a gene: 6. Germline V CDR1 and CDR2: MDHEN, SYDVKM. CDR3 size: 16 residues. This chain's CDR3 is CASSLGSGSFYNEQFF. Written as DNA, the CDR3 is TGTGCCAGCAGTTTAGGGAGCGGGAGTTTCTACAATGAGCAGTTCTTC.

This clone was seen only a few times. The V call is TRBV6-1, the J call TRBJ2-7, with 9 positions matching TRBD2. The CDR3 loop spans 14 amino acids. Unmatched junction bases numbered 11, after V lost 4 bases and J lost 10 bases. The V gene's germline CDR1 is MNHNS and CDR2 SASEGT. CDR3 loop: CASSVELAGARQYF. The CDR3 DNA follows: TGTGCCAGCAGTGTGGAGTTAGCGGGAGCCCGCCAGTACTTC.

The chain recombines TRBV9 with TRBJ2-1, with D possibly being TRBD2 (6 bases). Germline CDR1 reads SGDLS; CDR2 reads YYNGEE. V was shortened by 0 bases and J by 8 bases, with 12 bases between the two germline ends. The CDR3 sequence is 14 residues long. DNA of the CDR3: TGTGCCAGCAGCGTAGCGGGAGTTCAGGATGAGCAGTTCTTC. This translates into CASSVAGVQDEQFF.

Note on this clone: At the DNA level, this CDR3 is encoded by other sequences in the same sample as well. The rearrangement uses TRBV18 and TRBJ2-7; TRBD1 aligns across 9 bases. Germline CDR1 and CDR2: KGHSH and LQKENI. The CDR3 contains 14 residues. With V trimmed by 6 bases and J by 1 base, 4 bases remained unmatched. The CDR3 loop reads CASSPGTGSYEQYF. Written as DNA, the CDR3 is TGTGCCAGCTCTCCCGGGACAGGGTCCTACGAGCAGTACTTC.

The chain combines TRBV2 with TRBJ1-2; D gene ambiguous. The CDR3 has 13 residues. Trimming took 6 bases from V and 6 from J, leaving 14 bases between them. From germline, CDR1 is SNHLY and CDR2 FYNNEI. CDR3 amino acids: CASRVVEIDGYTF. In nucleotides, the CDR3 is TGTGCCAGCAGGGTGGTAGAGATAGATGGCTACACCTTC. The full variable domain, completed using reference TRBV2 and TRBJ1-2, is EPEVTQTPSHQVTQMGQEVILRCVPISNHLYFYWYRQILGQKVEFLVSFYNNEISEKSEIFDDQFSVERPDGSNFTLKIRSTKLEDSAMYFCASRVVEIDGYTFGSGTRLTVV.

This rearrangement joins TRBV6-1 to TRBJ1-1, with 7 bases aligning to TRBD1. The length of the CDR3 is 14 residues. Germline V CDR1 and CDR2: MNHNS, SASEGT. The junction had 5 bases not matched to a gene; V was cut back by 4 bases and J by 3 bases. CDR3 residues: CASSGPGQHTEAFF. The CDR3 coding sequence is TGTGCCAGCAGTGGCCCGGGACAGCACACTGAAGCTTTCTTT.

For the CDR3, the DNA is TGTGCCAGCAGCTTGGGGACTAGCGGTCCCTACGAGCAGTACTTC. Translating it yields CASSLGTSGPYEQYF. The V and J genes are TRBV5-4 and TRBJ2-7, with TRBD2 identical over 10 bases. The germline CDR1 and CDR2 sequences are SGHNT and YYREEE (reference sequence). V dropped 0 bases and J dropped 2; count of bases not matched to a gene: 2. The CDR3 consists of 15 residues.

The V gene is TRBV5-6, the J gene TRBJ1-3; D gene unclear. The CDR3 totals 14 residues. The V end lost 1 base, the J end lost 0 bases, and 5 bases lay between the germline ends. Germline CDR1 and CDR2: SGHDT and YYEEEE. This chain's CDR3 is CASSLYISGNTIYF. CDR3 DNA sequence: TGTGCCAGCAGCTTGTATATCTCTGGAAACACCATATATTTT.

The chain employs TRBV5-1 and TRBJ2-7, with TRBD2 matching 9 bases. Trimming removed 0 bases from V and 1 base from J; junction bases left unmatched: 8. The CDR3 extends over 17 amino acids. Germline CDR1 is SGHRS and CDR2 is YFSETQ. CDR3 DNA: TGCGCCAGCAGCTTGGGACTAGCGGCAGCTGGATCCTACGAGCAGTACTTC. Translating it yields CASSLGLAAAGSYEQYF.

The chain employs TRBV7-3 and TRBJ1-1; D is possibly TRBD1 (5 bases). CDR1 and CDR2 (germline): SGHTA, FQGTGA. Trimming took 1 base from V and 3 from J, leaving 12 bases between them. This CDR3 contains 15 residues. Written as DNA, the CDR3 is TGTGCCAGCAGCTTAAACGCAGGGAGGGACACTGAAGCTTTCTTT. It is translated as CASSLNAGRDTEAFF.

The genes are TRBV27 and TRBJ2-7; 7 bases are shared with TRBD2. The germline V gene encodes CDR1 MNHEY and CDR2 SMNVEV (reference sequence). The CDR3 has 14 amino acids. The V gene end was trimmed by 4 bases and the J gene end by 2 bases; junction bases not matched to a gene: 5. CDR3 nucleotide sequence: TGTGCCAGCAGTTGGGGGGGAGTAACCTACGAGCAGTACTTC. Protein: CASSWGGVTYEQYF.